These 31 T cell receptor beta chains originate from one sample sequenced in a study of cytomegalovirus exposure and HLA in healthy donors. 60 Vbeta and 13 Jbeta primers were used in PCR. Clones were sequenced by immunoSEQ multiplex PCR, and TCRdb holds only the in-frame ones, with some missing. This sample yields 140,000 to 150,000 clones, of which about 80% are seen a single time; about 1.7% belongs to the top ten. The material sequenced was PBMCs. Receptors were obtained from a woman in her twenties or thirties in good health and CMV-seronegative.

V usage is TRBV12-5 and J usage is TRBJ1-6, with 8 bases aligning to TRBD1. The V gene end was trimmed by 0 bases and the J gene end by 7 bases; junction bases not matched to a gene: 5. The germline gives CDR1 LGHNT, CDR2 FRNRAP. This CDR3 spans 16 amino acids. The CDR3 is CASGLVFGQGNSPLHF. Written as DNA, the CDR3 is TGTGCTAGTGGTTTGGTATTTGGACAGGGCAATTCACCCCTCCACTTT. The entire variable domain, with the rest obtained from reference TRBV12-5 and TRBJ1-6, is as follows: DARVTQTPRHKVTEMGQEVTMRCQPILGHNTVFWYRQTMMQGLELLAYFRNRAPLDDSGMPKDRFSAEMPDATLATLKIQPSEPRDSAVYFCASGLVFGQGNSPLHFGNGTRLTVT.

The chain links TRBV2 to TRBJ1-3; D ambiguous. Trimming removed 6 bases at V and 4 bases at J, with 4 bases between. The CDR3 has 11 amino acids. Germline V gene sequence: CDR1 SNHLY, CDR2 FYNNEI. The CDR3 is CASRRGNTIYF. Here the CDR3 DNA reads TGTGCCAGCAGGCGGGGAAACACCATATATTTT.

CDR3 protein: CASSPRGTMGQPQHF. In nucleotides, the CDR3 is TGTGCCAGCTCACCGAGGGGGACGATGGGCCAGCCCCAGCATTTT. The J gene is TRBJ1-5, the V gene TRBV18; D is perhaps TRBD1 (6 bases). The CDR3 is 15 residues long. Germline CDR1 is KGHSH and CDR2 is LQKENI. V shed 3 bases and J shed 7 bases, with 16 bases lying between them.

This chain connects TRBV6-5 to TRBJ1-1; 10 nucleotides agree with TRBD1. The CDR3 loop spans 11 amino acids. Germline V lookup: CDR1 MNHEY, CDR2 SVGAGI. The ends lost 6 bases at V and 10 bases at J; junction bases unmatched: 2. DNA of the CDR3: TGTGCCAGCAGGACAGGGGGCAGAGCTTTCTTT. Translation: CASRTGGRAFF.

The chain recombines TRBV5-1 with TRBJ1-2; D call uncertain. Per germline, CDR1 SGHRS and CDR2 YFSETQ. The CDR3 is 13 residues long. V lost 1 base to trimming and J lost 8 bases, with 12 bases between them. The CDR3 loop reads CASSLLPLEGYTF. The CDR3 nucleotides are TGCGCCAGCAGCTTGTTGCCGCTTGAGGGCTACACCTTC. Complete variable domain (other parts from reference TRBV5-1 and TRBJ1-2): KAGVTQTPRYLIKTRGQQVTLSCSPISGHRSVSWYQQTPGQGLQFLFEYFSETQRNKGNFPGRFSGRQFSNSRSEMNVSTLELGDSALYLCASSLLPLEGYTFGSGTRLTVV.

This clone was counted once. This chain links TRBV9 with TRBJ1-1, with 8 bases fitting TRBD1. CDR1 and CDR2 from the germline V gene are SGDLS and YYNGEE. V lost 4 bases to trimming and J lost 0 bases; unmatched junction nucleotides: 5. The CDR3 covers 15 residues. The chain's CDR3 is CASSRETGVNTEAFF. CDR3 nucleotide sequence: TGTGCCAGCAGCAGGGAGACAGGGGTGAACACTGAAGCTTTCTTT.

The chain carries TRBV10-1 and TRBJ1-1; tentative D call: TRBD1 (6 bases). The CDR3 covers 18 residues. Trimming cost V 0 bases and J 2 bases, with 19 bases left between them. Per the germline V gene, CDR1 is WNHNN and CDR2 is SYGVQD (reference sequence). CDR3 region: CASSESIVSGGGNTEAFF. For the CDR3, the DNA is TGCGCCAGCAGTGAGTCGATAGTTTCGGGAGGGGGAAACACTGAAGCTTTCTTT.

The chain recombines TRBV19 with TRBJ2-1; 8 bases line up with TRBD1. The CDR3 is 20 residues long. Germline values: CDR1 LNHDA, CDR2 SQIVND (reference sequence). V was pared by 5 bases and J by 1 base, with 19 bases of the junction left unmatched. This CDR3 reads CASSVVGQGRGYSSYNEQFF. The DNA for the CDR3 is TGTGCCAGTAGTGTCGTCGGACAGGGTAGAGGTTATAGTTCCTACAATGAGCAGTTCTTC. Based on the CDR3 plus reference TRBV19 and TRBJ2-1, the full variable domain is DGGITQSPKYLFRKEGQNVTLSCEQNLNHDAMYWYRQDPGQGLRLIYYSQIVNDFQKGDIAEGYSVSREKKESFPLTVTSAQKNPTAFYLCASSVVGQGRGYSSYNEQFFGPGTRLTVL.

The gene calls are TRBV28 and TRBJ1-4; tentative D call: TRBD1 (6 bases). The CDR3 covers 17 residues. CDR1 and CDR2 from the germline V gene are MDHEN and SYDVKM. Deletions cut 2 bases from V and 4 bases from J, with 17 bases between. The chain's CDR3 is CASSLAWGGYINEKLFF. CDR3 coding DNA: TGTGCCAGCAGTTTAGCGTGGGGGGGCTATATTAATGAAAAACTGTTTTTT.

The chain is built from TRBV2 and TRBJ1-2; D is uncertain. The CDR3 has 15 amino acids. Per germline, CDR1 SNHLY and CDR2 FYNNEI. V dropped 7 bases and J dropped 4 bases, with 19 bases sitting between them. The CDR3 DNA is TGTGCCAGCAACGTGTTTCTTACCCGGGGCTATGGCTACACCTTC. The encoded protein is CASNVFLTRGYGYTF.

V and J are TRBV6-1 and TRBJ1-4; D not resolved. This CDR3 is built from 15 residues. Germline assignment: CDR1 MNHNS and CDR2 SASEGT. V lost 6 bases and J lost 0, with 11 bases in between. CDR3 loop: CASRPHLATNEKLFF. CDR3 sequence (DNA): TGTGCCAGCAGACCACATCTAGCAACTAATGAAAAACTGTTTTTT.

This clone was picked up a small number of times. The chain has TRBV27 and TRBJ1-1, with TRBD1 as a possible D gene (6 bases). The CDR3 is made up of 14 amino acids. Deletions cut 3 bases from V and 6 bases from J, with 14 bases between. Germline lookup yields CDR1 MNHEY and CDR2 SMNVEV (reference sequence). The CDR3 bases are TGTGCCAGCAGTTTTGGGGGCGGTCGGGCTGAAGCTTTCTTT. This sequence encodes CASSFGGGRAEAFF.

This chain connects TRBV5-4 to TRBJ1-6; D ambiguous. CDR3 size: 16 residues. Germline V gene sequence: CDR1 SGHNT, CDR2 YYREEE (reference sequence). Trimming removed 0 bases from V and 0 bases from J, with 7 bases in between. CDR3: CASSLESSSYNSPLHF. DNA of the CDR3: TGTGCCAGCAGCTTGGAGTCGAGCTCCTATAATTCACCCCTCCACTTT.

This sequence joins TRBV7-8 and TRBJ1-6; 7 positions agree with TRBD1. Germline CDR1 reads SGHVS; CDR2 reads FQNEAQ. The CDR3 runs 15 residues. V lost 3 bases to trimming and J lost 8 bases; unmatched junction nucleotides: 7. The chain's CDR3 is CASSLADREYSPLHF. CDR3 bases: TGTGCCAGCAGCTTGGCCGACAGGGAGTATTCACCCCTCCACTTT.

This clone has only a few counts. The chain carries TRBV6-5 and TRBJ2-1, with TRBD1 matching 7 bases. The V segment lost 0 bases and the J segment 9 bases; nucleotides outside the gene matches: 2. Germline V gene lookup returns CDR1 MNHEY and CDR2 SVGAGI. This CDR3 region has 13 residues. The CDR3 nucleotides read TGTGCCAGCAGTTACTCGACAGGGACTGAGCAGTTCTTC. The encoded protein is CASSYSTGTEQFF.

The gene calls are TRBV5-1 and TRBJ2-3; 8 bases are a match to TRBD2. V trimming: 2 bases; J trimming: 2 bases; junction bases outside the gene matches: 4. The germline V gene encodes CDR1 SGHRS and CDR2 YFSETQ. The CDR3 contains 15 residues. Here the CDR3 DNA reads TGCGCCAGCAGCTTCAAGCGGGGGTTCACAGATACGCAGTATTTT. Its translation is CASSFKRGFTDTQYF.

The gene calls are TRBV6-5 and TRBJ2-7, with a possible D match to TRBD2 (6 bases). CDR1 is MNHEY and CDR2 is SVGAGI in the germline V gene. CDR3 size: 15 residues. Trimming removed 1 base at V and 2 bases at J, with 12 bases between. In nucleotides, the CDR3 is TGTGCCAGCAGTTACTGGGGGGACGGCGCCTACGAGCAGTACTTC. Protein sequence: CASSYWGDGAYEQYF.

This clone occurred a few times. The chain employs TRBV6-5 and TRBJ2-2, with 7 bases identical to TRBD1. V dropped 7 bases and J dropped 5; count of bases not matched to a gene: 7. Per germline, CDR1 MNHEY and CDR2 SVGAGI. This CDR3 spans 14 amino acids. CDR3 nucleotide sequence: TGTGCCAGCACCGGGACAGCTGAGACCGGGGAGCTGTTTTTT. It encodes CASTGTAETGELFF.

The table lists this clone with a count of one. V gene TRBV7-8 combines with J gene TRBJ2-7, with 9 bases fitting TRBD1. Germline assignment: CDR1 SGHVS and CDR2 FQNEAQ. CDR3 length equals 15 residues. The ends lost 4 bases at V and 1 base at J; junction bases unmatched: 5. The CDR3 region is CASSSDRGESYEQYF. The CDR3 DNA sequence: TGTGCCAGCAGCTCCGACAGGGGGGAATCCTACGAGCAGTACTTC.

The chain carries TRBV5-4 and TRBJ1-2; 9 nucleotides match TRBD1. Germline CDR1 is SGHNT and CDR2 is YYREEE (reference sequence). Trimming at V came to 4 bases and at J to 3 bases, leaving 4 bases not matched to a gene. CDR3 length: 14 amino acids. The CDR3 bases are TGTGCCAGCAGCAGGACAGGGGCGGACTATGGCTACACCTTC. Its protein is CASSRTGADYGYTF.

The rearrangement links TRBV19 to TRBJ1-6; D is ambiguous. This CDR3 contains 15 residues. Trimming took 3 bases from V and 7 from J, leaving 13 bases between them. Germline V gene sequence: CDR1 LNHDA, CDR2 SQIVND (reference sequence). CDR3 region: CASSMVRVGNSPLHF. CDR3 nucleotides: TGTGCCAGTAGTATGGTCCGGGTAGGAAATTCACCCCTCCACTTT.

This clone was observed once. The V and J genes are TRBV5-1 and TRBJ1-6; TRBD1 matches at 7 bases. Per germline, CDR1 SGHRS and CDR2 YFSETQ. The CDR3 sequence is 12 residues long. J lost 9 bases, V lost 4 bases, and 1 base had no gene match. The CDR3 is CASSQGVSPLHF. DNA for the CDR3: TGCGCCAGCAGCCAGGGGGTTTCACCCCTCCACTTT.

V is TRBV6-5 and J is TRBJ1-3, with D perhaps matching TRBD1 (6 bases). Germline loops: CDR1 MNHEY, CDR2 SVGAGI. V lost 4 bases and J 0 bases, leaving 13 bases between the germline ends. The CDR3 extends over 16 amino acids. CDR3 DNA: TGTGCCAGCAGTTCGGGACAAACAATCTCTGGAAACACCATATATTTT. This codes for CASSSGQTISGNTIYF.

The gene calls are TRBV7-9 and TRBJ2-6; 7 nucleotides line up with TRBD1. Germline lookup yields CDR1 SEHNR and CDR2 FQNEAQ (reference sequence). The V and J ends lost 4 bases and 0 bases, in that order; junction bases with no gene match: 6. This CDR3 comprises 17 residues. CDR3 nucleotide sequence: TGTGCCAGCAGCTCTCCGGGACAGAACTCTGGGGCCAACGTCCTGACTTTC. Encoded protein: CASSSPGQNSGANVLTF.

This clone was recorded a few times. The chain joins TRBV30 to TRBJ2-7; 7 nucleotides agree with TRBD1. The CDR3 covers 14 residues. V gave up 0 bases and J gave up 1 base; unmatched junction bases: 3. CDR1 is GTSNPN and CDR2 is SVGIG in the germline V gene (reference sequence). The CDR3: CAWSVGQVSYEQYF. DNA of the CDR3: TGTGCCTGGAGTGTCGGACAGGTATCCTACGAGCAGTACTTC. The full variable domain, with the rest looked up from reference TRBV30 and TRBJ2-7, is SQTIHQWPATLVQPVGSPLSLECTVEGTSNPNLYWYRQAAGRGLQLLFYSVGIGQISSEVPQNLSASRPQDRQFILSSKKLLLSDSGFYLCAWSVGQVSYEQYFGPGTRLTVT.

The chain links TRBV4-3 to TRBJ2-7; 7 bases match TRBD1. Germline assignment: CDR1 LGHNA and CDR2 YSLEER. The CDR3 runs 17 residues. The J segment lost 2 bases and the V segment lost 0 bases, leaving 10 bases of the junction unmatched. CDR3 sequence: CASSQERRQGRTYEQYF. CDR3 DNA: TGCGCCAGCAGCCAAGAGAGGAGACAGGGAAGAACCTACGAGCAGTACTTC.

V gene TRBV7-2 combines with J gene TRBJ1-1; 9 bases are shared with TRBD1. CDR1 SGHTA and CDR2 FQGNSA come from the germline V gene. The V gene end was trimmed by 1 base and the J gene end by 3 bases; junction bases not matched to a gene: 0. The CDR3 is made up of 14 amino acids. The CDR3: CASSLGTGDTEAFF. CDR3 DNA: TGTGCCAGCAGCTTAGGGACAGGGGACACTGAAGCTTTCTTT. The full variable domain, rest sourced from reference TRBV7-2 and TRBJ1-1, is GAGVSQSPSNKVTEKGKDVELRCDPISGHTALYWYRQSLGQGLEFLIYFQGNSAPDKSGLPSDRFSAERTGGSVSTLTIQRTQQEDSAVYLCASSLGTGDTEAFFGQGTRLTVV.

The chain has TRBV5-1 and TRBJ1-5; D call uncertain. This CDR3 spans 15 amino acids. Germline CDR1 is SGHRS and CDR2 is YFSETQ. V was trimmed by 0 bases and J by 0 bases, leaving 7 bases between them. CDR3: CASSLGHNSNQPQHF. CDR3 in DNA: TGCGCCAGCAGCTTGGGTCACAATAGCAATCAGCCCCAGCATTTT.

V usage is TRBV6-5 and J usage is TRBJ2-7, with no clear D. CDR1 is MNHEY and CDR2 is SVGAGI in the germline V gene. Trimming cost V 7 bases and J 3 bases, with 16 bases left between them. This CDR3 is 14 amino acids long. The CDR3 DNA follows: TGTGCCAGCACCCAAATGGGCAACAGCTACGAGCAGTACTTC. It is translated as CASTQMGNSYEQYF.

The CDR3 loop is CASSPPGWGREQYF. As DNA, the CDR3 is TGTGCCAGCAGCCCTCCCGGGTGGGGCCGCGAGCAGTACTTC. V and J are TRBV13 and TRBJ2-7; D may be TRBD1 (5 bases). The CDR3 has 14 amino acids. The V gene lost 5 bases and the J gene lost 6 bases, with 17 bases spanning the gap. Germline V gene lookup returns CDR1 PRHDT and CDR2 FYEKMQ (reference sequence). Full variable domain (remainder filled in from reference TRBV13 and TRBJ2-7): AAGVIQSPRHLIKEKRETATLKCYPIPRHDTVYWYQQGPGQDPQFLISFYEKMQSDKGSIPDRFSAQQFSDYHSELNMSSLELGDSALYFCASSPPGWGREQYFGPGTRLTVT.

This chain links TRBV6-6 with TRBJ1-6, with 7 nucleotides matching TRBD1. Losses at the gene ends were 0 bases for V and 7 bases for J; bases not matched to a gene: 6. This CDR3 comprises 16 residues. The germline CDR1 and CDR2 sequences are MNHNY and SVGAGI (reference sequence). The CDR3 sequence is CASSYSTGNGNSPLHF. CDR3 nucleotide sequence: TGTGCCAGCAGTTACTCGACAGGGAATGGGAATTCACCCCTCCACTTT.